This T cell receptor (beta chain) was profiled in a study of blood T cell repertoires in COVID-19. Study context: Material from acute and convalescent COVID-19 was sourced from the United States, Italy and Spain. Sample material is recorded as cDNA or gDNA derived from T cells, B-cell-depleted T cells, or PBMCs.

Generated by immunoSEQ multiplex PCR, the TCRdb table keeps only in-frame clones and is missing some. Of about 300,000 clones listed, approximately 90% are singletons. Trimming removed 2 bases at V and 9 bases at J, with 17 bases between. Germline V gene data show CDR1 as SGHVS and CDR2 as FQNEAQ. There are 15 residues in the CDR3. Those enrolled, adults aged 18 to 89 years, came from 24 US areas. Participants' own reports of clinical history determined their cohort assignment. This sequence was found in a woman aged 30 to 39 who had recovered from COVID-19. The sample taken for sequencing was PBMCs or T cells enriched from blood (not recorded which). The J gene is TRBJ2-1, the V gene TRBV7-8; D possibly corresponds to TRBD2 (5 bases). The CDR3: CASSLIWTARGEQFF. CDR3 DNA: TGTGCCAGCAGCTTAATATGGACGGCACGGGGTGAGCAGTTCTTC.